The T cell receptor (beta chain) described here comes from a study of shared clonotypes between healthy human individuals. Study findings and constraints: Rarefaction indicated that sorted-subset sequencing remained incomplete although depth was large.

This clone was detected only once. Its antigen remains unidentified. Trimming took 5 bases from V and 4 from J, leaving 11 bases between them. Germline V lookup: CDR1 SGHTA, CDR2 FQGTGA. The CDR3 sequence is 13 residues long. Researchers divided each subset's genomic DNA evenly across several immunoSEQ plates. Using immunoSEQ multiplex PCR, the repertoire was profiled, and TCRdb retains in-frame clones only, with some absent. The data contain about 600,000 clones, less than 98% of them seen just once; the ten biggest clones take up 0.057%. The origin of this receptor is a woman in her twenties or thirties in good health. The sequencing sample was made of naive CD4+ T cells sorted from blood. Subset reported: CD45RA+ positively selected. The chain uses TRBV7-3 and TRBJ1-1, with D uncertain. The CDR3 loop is CASSQVLGTEAFF. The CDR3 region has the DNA TGTGCCAGCAGCCAGGTCTTGGGCACTGAAGCTTTCTTT.